The 18 T cell receptor beta chains listed next were all sequenced from one sample in a study of T cell responses to AZD1222 COVID-19 vaccine. The protocol was immunoSEQ multiplex PCR, while the TCRdb copy is restricted to in-frame clones and leaves out a portion. The table lists approximately 110,000 clones, more than 70% of them singletons. Sequences were derived from peripheral blood, sampled 28 days after the second AZD1222 dose. Receptors originate from an adult who received the AZD1222 COVID-19 vaccine.

The chain links TRBV30 to TRBJ1-2; D unclear. Trimming stripped 3 bases from V and 8 bases from J, with 13 bases between. Germline CDR1 GTSNPN, CDR2 SVGIG (reference sequence). The CDR3 has 12 amino acids. The CDR3 coding sequence is TGTGCCTGGAGAACCAGCGGCCCAGGCTACACCTTC. Encoded protein: CAWRTSGPGYTF.

The chain recombines TRBV2 with TRBJ2-7; D call uncertain. The CDR3 runs 12 residues. V shed 6 bases and J shed 1 base, with 7 bases lying between them. Germline values: CDR1 SNHLY, CDR2 FYNNEI. The CDR3 region is CASSIGSYEQYF. The CDR3 nucleotides read TGTGCCAGCAGCATAGGATCCTACGAGCAGTACTTC.

V is TRBV24-1 and J is TRBJ2-1; D is ambiguous. From germline, CDR1 is KGHDR and CDR2 SFDVKD. This CDR3 has 12 residues. Trimming took 4 bases from V and 2 from J, leaving 2 bases between them. CDR3 sequence: CATSETYNEQFF. Here the CDR3 DNA reads TGTGCCACCAGTGAAACCTACAATGAGCAGTTCTTC.

The rearrangement uses TRBV5-4 and TRBJ2-5, with a weak D call TRBD2 (7 bases). The germline CDR1 and CDR2 sequences are SGHNT and YYREEE (reference sequence). V was clipped by 0 bases and J by 4 bases, with 16 bases between them. This CDR3 comprises 16 residues. The CDR3 DNA reads TGTGCCAGCAGCTTGGGTACAAGGGGGGGGGTAGAGACCCAGTACTTC. Its translation is CASSLGTRGGVETQYF. Drawing the rest from reference TRBV5-4 and TRBJ2-5, the complete variable domain is ETGVTQSPTHLIKTRGQQVTLRCSSQSGHNTVSWYQQALGQGPQFIFQYYREEENGRGNFPPRFSGLQFPNYSSELNVNALELDDSALYLCASSLGTRGGVETQYFGPGTRLLVL.

This clone was observed a single time. V is TRBV19 and J is TRBJ1-5; D is unclear. Per the germline V gene, CDR1 is LNHDA and CDR2 is SQIVND (reference sequence). V dropped 3 bases and J dropped 0 bases, with 12 bases sitting between them. The CDR3 extends over 16 amino acids. CDR3 protein: CASSIEGDNSNQPQHF. DNA of the CDR3: TGTGCCAGTAGTATCGAAGGAGATAATAGCAATCAGCCCCAGCATTTT.

The chain links TRBV9 to TRBJ2-5; the D gene is possibly TRBD1 (6 bases). Germline CDR1 and CDR2: SGDLS and YYNGEE. This CDR3 has 13 residues. V was pared by 3 bases and J by 4 bases, with 10 bases between. For the CDR3, the DNA is TGTGCCAGCAGCGGAACCAGGGGAGAGACCCAGTACTTC. It specifies CASSGTRGETQYF. Drawing the rest from reference TRBV9 and TRBJ2-5, the complete variable domain is DSGVTQTPKHLITATGQRVTLRCSPRSGDLSVYWYQQSLDQGLQFLIQYYNGEERAKGNILERFSAQQFPDLHSELNLSSLELGDSALYFCASSGTRGETQYFGPGTRLLVL.

This rearrangement joins TRBV5-1 to TRBJ2-2; TRBD1 matches at 8 bases. Trimming took 4 bases from V and 1 from J; bases not matched to a gene: 0. The germline gives CDR1 SGHRS, CDR2 YFSETQ. The CDR3 covers 14 residues. Written as DNA, the CDR3 is TGCGCCAGCAGCGGACAGGGGAACACCGGGGAGCTGTTTTTT. Protein: CASSGQGNTGELFF.

This clone was detected only a few times. The chain links TRBV5-6 to TRBJ1-1; no definite D call. The V end lost 5 bases, the J end lost 1 base, and 6 bases lay between the germline ends. The CDR3 extends over 12 amino acids. From germline, CDR1 is SGHDT and CDR2 YYEEEE. The CDR3 nucleotides are TGTGCCAGCAGTTTGCAGAACACTGAAGCTTTCTTT. This gives the protein CASSLQNTEAFF.

The rearrangement links TRBV4-1 to TRBJ2-6, with D possibly being TRBD1 or TRBD2 (5 bases each). V lost 4 bases, J lost 0 bases, and 7 bases lay in between. Germline V gene sequence: CDR1 MGHRA, CDR2 YSYEKL. The CDR3 runs to 15 residues. DNA for the CDR3: TGCGCCAGCAGCCGGGGGAACTCTGGGGCCAACGTCCTGACTTTC. Amino acid sequence: CASSRGNSGANVLTF.

V usage is TRBV12-1 and J usage is TRBJ1-2; the DNA was not compared with TRBD1, the D call given in the table. TRBV12-1 is designated a pseudogene. The CDR3 totals 13 residues. The CDR3 loop is CASSPRGNYGYTF. CDR3 in DNA: TGTGCCAGCAGCCCCAGGGGGAACTATGGCTACACCTTC.

The rearrangement uses TRBV5-6 and TRBJ1-4, with D perhaps TRBD1 (5 bases). This CDR3 region has 14 residues. Germline V CDR1 and CDR2: SGHDT, YYEEEE. The V gene lost 4 bases and the J gene lost 8 bases, with 15 bases spanning the gap. Here the CDR3 reads CASSAGTRGEKLFF. Written as DNA, the CDR3 is TGTGCCAGCAGCGCCGGGACCCGGGGGGAAAAACTGTTTTTT.

The chain combines TRBV2 with TRBJ1-4; D may be TRBD1 (5 bases). The germline V and J ends were trimmed by 10 bases and 0 bases, with 18 bases remaining between them. Germline loops: CDR1 SNHLY, CDR2 FYNNEI. This CDR3 is 16 amino acids long. CDR3 protein: CATGERQTATNEKLFF. The CDR3 coding sequence is TGTGCCACCGGAGAGAGACAGACAGCAACTAATGAAAAACTGTTTTTT.

The chain combines TRBV5-1 with TRBJ2-7; 8 positions match TRBD1. Germline V gives CDR1 SGHRS, CDR2 YFSETQ. V lost 4 bases to trimming and J lost 2 bases; unmatched junction nucleotides: 8. The CDR3 consists of 15 residues. Written as DNA, the CDR3 is TGCGCCAGCAGCGGGTCAGGGACAGGTACCTACGAGCAGTACTTC. Protein sequence: CASSGSGTGTYEQYF.

This rearrangement joins TRBV27 to TRBJ1-2; 9 bases fit TRBD1. The V gene end was trimmed by 2 bases and the J gene end by 4 bases; junction bases not matched to a gene: 8. This CDR3 has 16 residues. Germline V gene data show CDR1 as MNHEY and CDR2 as SMNVEV (reference sequence). CDR3 DNA sequence: TGTGCCAGCAGTTTAACCCCGGGACAGGGAGGCTATGGCTACACCTTC. It yields the protein CASSLTPGQGGYGYTF.

This clone was observed a single time. The chain combines TRBV11-3 with TRBJ1-1; D ambiguous. The germline V gene encodes CDR1 SGHNT and CDR2 YENEEA. Trimming left V 3 bases short and J 6 bases short, with 11 bases between. The CDR3 has 13 amino acids. The CDR3 DNA reads as TGTGCCAGCAGCTTGGGCGCTCTCGCTGAAGCTTTCTTT. Encoded protein: CASSLGALAEAFF.

This chain joins TRBV15 and TRBJ1-6, with 9 bases aligning to TRBD1. With 3 bases clipped from V and 7 bases from J, the junction kept 4 bases outside the gene matches. The V gene's germline CDR1 is LNHNV and CDR2 YYDKDF (reference sequence). The CDR3 totals 15 residues. The CDR3 sequence is CATSSNRGLNSPLHF. CDR3 coding DNA: TGTGCCACCAGCAGTAACAGGGGGCTGAATTCACCCCTCCACTTT.

Turning to this clone: One junction end disagrees with the germline gene, perhaps due to a read error. Other DNA sequences in this specimen translate into the identical CDR3. This rearrangement joins TRBV29-1 to TRBJ2-5; 12 nucleotides line up with TRBD1. CDR3 length: 15 amino acids. Germline V gene sequence: CDR1 SQVTM, CDR2 ANQGSEA. The CDR3 spells CSVDSGDRGLETQYF. DNA of the CDR3: TGCAGCGTTGATTCCGGGGACAGGGGGCTGGAGACCCAATACTTC. The whole variable domain, remainder taken from reference TRBV29-1 and TRBJ2-5, is SAVISQKPSRDICQRGTSLTIQCQVDSQVTMMFWYRQQPGQSLTLIATANQGSEATYESGFVIDKFPISRPNLTFSTLTVSNMSPEDSSIYLCSVDSGDRGLETQYFGPGTRLLVL.

Here the CDR3 DNA reads TGTGCCAGCACCCTCGGGGTAAACAGCGATTACGAGCAGTACTTC. Its translation: CASTLGVNSDYEQYF. The chain employs TRBV9 and TRBJ2-7; possibly TRBD2 for D (5 bases). V was trimmed by 6 bases and J by 4 bases, leaving 20 bases between them. Germline lookup yields CDR1 SGDLS and CDR2 YYNGEE. This CDR3 has 15 amino acids.